This TCR beta chain was obtained from a study of cytomegalovirus exposure and HLA in healthy donors. Study-wide findings and caveats: Roughly uniform sequencing depth across donors was assumed, possibly incorrectly.

Use of 60 Vbeta and 13 Jbeta primers characterized the PCR. The assay was immunoSEQ multiplex PCR, and TCRdb's table has in-frame clones only and misses some. The table lists roughly 80,000 clones, approximately 84% of them singletons. V was cut by 0 bases and J by 3 bases, with 8 bases left in between. Germline CDR1 and CDR2: MGHRA and YSYEKL. The CDR3 covers 14 residues. As for this clone: No antigen is known for it.

This TCR was recovered from a woman aged 50 to 65 in good health and CMV-seronegative. The gene calls are TRBV4-1 and TRBJ1-1, with D maybe TRBD1 (5 bases). The sample comprised PBMCs. The CDR3 DNA reads as TGCGCCAGCAGCCAAGATGCAGGGTACACTGAAGCTTTCTTT. Amino acid sequence: CASSQDAGYTEAFF.